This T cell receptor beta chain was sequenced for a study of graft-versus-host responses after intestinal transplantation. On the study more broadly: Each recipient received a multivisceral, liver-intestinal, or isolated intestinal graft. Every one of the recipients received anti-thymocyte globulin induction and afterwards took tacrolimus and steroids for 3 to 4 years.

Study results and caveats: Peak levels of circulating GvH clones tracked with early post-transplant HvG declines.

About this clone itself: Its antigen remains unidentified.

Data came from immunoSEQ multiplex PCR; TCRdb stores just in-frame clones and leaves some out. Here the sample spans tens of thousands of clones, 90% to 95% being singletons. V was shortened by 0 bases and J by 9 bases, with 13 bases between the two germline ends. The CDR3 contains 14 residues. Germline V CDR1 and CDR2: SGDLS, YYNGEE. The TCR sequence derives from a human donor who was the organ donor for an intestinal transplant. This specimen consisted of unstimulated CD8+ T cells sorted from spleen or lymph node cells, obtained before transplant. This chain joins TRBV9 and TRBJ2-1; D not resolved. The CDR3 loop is CASSVGFPATEQFF. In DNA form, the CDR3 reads TGTGCCAGCAGCGTAGGTTTTCCCGCCACTGAGCAGTTCTTC.